Included here is one T cell receptor (beta chain) sequence, with context. Its binding antigen is unknown. One base away there is no much larger clone; base qualities are not given. The data were obtained in a study of T cells in Graves' hyperthyroidism and ophthalmopathy (dated 2019 in TCRdb). Describing the broader study: Peripheral blood samples were taken at initial diagnosis, before any treatment was given. To identify TCR V-J signatures that set the groups apart, the researchers used a discovery cohort of 90 to 100 patients, made up of around 40 with Graves' ophthalmopathy and some 56 with stable Graves' hyperthyroidism. After sampling, hyperthyroidism patients received methimazole starting at 30 mg daily, and ophthalmopathy patients received high-dose intravenous methylprednisolone. For training and testing, the 100 patients in the discovery cohort were randomly divided in a 7:3 ratio. The paper describes TCR Vbeta CDR3 sequencing of 120 to 150 peripheral blood samples, made up of under 50 ophthalmopathy patients, 70 to 75 hyperthyroidism patients and 17 progressor patients. An independent validation cohort of around 19 hyperthyroidism patients and over 15 patients who later progressed to ophthalmopathy tested prospective prediction of ophthalmopathy. The study also compared thyroid tissue and blood T-cell repertoires from several Graves' hyperthyroidism patients. Overall study outcomes, separate from this receptor: Sample size was not statistically predetermined, and investigators were not blinded to group allocation. A model built on a 13 V-J signature distinguished ophthalmopathy from stable hyperthyroidism, reaching about 88% sensitivity and around 82% specificity in cross-validation and 80%/75% in testing. In validation, the model predicted progression to ophthalmopathy with roughly 70% sensitivity and 72% to 85% specificity, a median of about 6 months before onset. Most expanded thyroid clonotypes (frequency above 0.001) were also detected in blood, a finding suggesting that blood repertoires may reflect thyroid immune responses.

The hyperthyroidism patients were between 18 and 65 years old and newly diagnosed, with a disease duration of less than 2 months. Patients with uncontrolled infections, other autoimmune diseases, pregnancy or lactation were excluded. Diagnoses relied on clinical symptoms, serum thyroxine and TRAb, thyroid ultrasound and orbital computed tomography. Blood from progressor patients was drawn when they were first diagnosed with hyperthyroidism, before any ophthalmopathy symptoms appeared. PBMCs were separated from roughly 9.3 ml of fresh peripheral blood using Ficoll-Paque density gradient centrifugation. Progressor patients were defined as those initially diagnosed with Graves' hyperthyroidism in whom ophthalmopathy developed during follow-up. Total RNA was extracted using Trizol reagent, and RNA quality was assessed on an Agilent 2100 Bioanalyzer. V is clipped by 5 bases and J by 8 bases, and the sequence between their germline boundaries is 13 bases long. The CDR3, from cysteine to phenylalanine, totals 13 residues. The sequence is cut down to CDR3 DNA, 39 bases in frame from base 1. According to the germline V gene (reference sequence), CDR1 reads SEHNR and CDR2 reads FQNEAQ.

Amplification of TCR beta CDR3 regions was carried out from RNA transcripts. For the first round of RT-PCR on the TCR CDR3, the HTBI primer set was used together with the Qiagen OneStep RT-PCR kit. Libraries were constructed in a second round of multiplex PCR, after which size selection and purification were carried out. Libraries were sequenced paired-end with 100 bp reads on an Illumina HiSeq2000. Regarding the original processing steps: SOAPnuke was used to process the raw data, with reads discarded if the reads contained adapters or uncalled bases, had a mean Phred below 15, or lacked an exact constant-primer or identifier match. High-quality paired reads were merged with COPE v1.2.5, and unique nucleotide sequences were defined as clonotypes. MiTCR v1.1 was used to align the clonotypes against IMGT TRBV, TRBD and TRBJ reference segments. The analysis included only V-J combinations with a frequency above 0.0001, which together covered more than 99% of the repertoires. A TCS score was defined as the ratio between F50 (clonal expansion) and ExV (chaos), using BLOSUM62-based TCRdist between CDR3 peptides within each V-J. Welch's t-statistics and random forest reduced 500 to 650 V-J features to under 15, which were used in a naive Bayes classifier (R e1071). The public reads were quality trimmed at Q25 with fastp and then assembled into clones with MiXCR by TCRdb, keeping productive beta chains. Every entry covers one CDR3 protein and lists the most common genes and DNA from its rows. TCRdb, rather than the study authors, made the V and J calls. For this sample there are under 750,000 distinct CDR3 sequences; under 20% appear just once. The ten top clones hold 16% of the sample.

Sequencing was carried out using blood. The V and J genes are TRBV7-9 and TRBJ2-1; the D region possibly corresponds to TRBD2 (5 bases align). This clonotype was obtained from a woman between 45 and 60 years old with Graves' hyperthyroidism that later progressed to Graves' ophthalmopathy. The CDR3 in this case is CASSRGLVDEQFF. The DNA reads TGTGCCAGCAGCCGAGGGCTAGTAGATGAGCAGTTCTTC.